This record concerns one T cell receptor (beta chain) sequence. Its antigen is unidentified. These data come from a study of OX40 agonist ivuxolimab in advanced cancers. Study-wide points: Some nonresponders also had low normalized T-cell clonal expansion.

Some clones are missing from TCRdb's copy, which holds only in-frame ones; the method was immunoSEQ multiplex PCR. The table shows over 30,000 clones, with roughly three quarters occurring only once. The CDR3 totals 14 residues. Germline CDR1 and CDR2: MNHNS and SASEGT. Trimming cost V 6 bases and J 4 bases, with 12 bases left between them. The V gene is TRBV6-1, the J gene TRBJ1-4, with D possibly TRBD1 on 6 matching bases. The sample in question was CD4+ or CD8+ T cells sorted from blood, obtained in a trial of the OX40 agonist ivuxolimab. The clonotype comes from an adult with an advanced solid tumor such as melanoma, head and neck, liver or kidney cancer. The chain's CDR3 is CASRPGHHNEKLFF. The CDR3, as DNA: TGTGCCAGCAGACCGGGACACCATAATGAAAAACTGTTTTTT.